A selection of T cell receptor beta chains follows, all from one sample in a study of T-cell memory formation after mild COVID-19. TCRdb re-called the 5' RACE reads with MiXCR, one entry per CDR3 protein. The repertoire consists of roughly 450,000 distinct CDR3 sequences, with roughly 18% occurring once and the leading ten covering about 12%. The sample was PBMCs or a T cell subset sorted from them (not recorded which). The receptors stem from an adult woman who had mild COVID-19 (a few samples of this study predate the infection). Cell type and time point are not known. CDR3s include the opening cysteine and the closing phenylalanine or tryptophan. D genes are given only for firm matches. Not all rows give a size; the values are once, few, many and, for expanded clones, a class.

j_gene,abundance,d_gene,v_gene,CDR3aa,CDR3nt
TRBJ1-5,few,.,TRBV7-6,CASSTGLREPQHF,TGTGCCAGCAGCACCGGACTGAGGGAGCCCCAGCATTTT
TRBJ2-5,.,TRBD1,TRBV5-1,CASSKSGGHGETQYF,TGCGCCAGCAGCAAATCAGGGGGCCACGGAGAGACCCAGTACTTC
TRBJ2-7,.,.,TRBV7-3,CASSLERDRFSYEQYF,TGTGCCAGCAGCTTAGAGCGGGACAGGTTTTCCTACGAGCAGTACTTC
TRBJ2-2,many,.,TRBV23-1,CASPQPDTGTLVDANTGELFF,TGCGCCAGCCCCCAACCCGACACAGGCACGCTAGTCGACGCGAACACCGGGGAGCTGTTTTTT
TRBJ2-5,few,TRBD2,TRBV4-1,CASSQLAGGNQETQYF,TGCGCCAGCAGCCAATTAGCGGGGGGAAACCAAGAGACCCAGTACTTC
TRBJ1-3,.,.,TRBV29-1,CSVEGRNSGNTIYF,TGCAGCGTTGAGGGGCGGAACTCTGGAAACACCATATATTTT
TRBJ1-2,few,.,TRBV5-1,CASSLGRRTQANYGYTF,TGCGCCAGCAGCTTGGGAAGACGGACGCAGGCCAACTATGGCTACACCTTC
TRBJ2-1,few,TRBD1,TRBV29-1,CSVDQGASYNEQFF,TGCAGCGTTGATCAGGGGGCCTCCTACAATGAGCAGTTCTTC
TRBJ2-1,.,TRBD2,TRBV9,CASSGTSVERRLNEQFF,TGTGCCAGCAGCGGGACTAGCGTCGAAAGGCGCCTCAATGAGCAGTTCTTC
TRBJ1-4,many,TRBD1,TRBV12-3/TRBV12-4,CASSLVGDRDGKLFF,TGTGCCAGCAGTTTAGTAGGGGACAGGGACGGAAAACTGTTTTTT